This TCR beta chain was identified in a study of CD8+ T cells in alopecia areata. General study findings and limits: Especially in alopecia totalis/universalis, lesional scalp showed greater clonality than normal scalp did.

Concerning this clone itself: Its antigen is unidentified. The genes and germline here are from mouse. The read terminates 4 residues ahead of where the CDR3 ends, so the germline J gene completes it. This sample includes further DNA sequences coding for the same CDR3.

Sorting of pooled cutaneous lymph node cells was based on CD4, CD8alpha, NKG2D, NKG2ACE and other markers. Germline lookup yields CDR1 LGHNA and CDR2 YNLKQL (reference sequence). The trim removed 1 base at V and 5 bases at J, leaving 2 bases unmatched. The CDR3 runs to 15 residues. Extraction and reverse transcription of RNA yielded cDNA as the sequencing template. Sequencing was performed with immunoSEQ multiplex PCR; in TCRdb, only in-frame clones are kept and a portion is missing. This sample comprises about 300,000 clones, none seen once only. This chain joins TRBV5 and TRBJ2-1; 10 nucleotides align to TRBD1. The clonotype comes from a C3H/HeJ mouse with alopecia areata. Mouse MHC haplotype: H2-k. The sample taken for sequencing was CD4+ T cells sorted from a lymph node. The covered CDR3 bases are TGTGCCAGCAGCCAAGTAGGGACAGGGGATGCT. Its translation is CASSQVGTGDA. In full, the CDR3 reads CASSQVGTGDAEQFF.